The T cell receptor beta chain under discussion was sequenced for a study of T-cell reconstitution after alpha-beta-depleted transplantation in children. Study outcomes and limitations: At day 60, the high TCRbeta diversity found in some patients originated from recipient T cells and thymic progenitors that had survived. The main origin of T-cell counts and diversity one year after transplant was newly produced T cells. About two months after transplant, alpha-beta T cells reportedly came from several hundred expanded graft clones.

Unique molecular identifiers were incorporated into the prepared TCRbeta library. TCRdb used MiXCR to reprocess the PCR reads, holding one entry per CDR3 protein. The sample holds a few hundred thousand distinct CDR3 sequences, roughly 13% seen once. The CDR3 runs 16 residues. The V gene end was trimmed by 5 bases and the J gene end by 5 bases; junction bases not matched to a gene: 9. Concerning this clonotype itself: Its specificity is unknown.

The sequencing used PBMCs, mostly from graft donor cells, collected 360 days after TCRalphabeta/CD19-depleted stem cell transplant. The rearrangement links TRBV12-3 or TRBV12-4 to TRBJ2-5; 12 bases agree with TRBD2. The TCR comes from a male patient aged 10 to 17 who had a stem cell transplant for acute myeloid leukemia, so the T cells may come from the graft donor. The CDR3: CASSVRSGTSGETQYF. CDR3 DNA sequence: TGTGCCAGCAGTGTCAGATCCGGGACTAGCGGGGAGACCCAGTACTTC.